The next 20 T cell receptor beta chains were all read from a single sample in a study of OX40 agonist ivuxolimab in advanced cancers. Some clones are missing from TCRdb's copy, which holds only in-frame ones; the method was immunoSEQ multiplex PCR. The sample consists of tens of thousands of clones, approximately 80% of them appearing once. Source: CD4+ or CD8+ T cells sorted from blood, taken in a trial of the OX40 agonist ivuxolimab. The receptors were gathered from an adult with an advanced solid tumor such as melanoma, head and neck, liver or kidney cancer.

CDR3 in DNA: TGTGCCAGCAGTTACTCTTTAGGAGAGACCCAGTACTTC. It codes for CASSYSLGETQYF. V and J are TRBV6-5 and TRBJ2-5; D ambiguous. The CDR3 is made up of 13 amino acids. V dropped 0 bases and J dropped 4 bases, with 6 bases sitting between them. Looked up from germline, CDR1 is MNHEY and CDR2 is SVGAGI.

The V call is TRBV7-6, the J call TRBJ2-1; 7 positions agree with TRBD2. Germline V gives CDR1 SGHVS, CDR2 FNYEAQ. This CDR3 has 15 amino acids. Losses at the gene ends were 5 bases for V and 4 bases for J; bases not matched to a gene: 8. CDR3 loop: CASSHRDYLYNEQFF. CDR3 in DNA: TGTGCCAGCAGCCACCGGGACTACCTATACAATGAGCAGTTCTTC.

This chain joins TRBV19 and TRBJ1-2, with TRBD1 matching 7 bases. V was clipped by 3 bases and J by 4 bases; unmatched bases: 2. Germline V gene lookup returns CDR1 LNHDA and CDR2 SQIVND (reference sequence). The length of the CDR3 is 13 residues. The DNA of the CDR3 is TGTGCCAGTAGTATGACAGGGATCTATGGCTACACCTTC. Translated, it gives CASSMTGIYGYTF.

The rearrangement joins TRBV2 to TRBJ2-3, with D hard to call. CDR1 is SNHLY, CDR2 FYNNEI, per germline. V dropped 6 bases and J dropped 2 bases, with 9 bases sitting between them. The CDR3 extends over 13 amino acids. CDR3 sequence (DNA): TGTGCCAGCAGACAGCTCACCACAGATACGCAGTATTTT. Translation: CASRQLTTDTQYF.

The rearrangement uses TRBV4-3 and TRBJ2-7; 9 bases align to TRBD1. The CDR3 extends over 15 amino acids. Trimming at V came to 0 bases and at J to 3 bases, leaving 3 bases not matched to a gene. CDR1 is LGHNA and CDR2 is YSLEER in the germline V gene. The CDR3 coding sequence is TGCGCCAGCAGCCAAGAGGGACAGGGCAACTACGAGCAGTACTTC. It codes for CASSQEGQGNYEQYF.

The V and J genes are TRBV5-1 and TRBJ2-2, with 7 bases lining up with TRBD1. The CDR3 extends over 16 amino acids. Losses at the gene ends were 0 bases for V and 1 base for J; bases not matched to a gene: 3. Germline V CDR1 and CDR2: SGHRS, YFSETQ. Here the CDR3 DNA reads TGCGCCAGCAGCTTGGCCCGGACAGGGAACACCGGGGAGCTGTTTTTT. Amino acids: CASSLARTGNTGELFF. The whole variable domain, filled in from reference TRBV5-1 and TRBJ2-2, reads KAGVTQTPRYLIKTRGQQVTLSCSPISGHRSVSWYQQTPGQGLQFLFEYFSETQRNKGNFPGRFSGRQFSNSRSEMNVSTLELGDSALYLCASSLARTGNTGELFFGEGSRLTVL.

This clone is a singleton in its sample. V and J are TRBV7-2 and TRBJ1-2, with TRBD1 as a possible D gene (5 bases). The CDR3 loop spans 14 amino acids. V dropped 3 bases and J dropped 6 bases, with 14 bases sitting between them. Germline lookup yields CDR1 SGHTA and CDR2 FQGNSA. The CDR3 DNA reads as TGTGCCAGCAGCTTTGGCAGGGTCCAGAATGGCTACACCTTC. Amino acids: CASSFGRVQNGYTF.

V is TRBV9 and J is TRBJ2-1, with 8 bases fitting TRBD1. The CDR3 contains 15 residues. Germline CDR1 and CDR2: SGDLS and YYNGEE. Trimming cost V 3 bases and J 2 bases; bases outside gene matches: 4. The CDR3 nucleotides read TGTGCCAGCAGCGCCCCAGGGGGCCCCTACAATGAGCAGTTCTTC. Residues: CASSAPGGPYNEQFF.

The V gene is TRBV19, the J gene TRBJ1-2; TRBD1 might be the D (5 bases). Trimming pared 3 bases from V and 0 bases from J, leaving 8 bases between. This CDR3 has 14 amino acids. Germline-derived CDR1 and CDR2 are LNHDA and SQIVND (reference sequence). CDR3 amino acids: CASSMMGANYGYTF. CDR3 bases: TGTGCCAGTAGTATGATGGGGGCTAACTATGGCTACACCTTC.

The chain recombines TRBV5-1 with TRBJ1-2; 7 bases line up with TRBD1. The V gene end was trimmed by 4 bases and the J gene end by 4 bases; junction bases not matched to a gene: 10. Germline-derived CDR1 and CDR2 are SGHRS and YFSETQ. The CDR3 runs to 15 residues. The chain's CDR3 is CASSGILGQSYGYTF. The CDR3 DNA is TGCGCCAGCAGCGGAATACTGGGACAGAGCTATGGCTACACCTTC.

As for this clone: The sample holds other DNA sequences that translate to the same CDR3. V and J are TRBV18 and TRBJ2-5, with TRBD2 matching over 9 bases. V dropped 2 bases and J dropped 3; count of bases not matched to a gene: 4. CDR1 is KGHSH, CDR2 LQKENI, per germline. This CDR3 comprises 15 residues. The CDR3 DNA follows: TGTGCCAGCTCACCAGGGTTAGCGGGGGAAGAGACCCAGTACTTC. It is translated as CASSPGLAGEETQYF.

The CDR3 here is CASSSGGQAGRYGYTF. CDR3 bases: TGTGCCAGCAGCTCAGGGGGGCAGGCAGGCCGCTATGGCTACACCTTC. The V call is TRBV2, the J call TRBJ1-2; TRBD1 agrees at 7 bases. V shed 6 bases and J 4 bases; nucleotides not matched to a gene: 14. The CDR3 runs to 16 residues. Germline V lookup: CDR1 SNHLY, CDR2 FYNNEI.

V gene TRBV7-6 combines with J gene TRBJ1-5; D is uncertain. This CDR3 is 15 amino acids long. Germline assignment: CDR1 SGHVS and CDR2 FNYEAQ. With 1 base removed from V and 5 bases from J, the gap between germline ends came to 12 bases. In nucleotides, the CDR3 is TGTGCCAGCAGCTTAGGGCAGGTTGGCGATCAGCCCCAGCATTTT. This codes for CASSLGQVGDQPQHF.

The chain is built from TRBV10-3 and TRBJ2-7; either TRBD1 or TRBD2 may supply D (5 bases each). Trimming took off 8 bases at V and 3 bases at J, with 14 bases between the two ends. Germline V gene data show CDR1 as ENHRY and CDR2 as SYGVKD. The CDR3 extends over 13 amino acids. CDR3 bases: TGTGCCATCGCGGACGGGACCCTCTACGAGCAGTACTTC. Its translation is CAIADGTLYEQYF.

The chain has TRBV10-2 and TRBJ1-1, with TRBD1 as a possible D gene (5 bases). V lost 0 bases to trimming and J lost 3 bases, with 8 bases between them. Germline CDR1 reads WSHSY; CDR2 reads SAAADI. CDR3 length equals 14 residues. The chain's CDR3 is CASSESSGDTEAFF. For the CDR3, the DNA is TGCGCCAGCAGTGAGTCGTCGGGGGACACTGAAGCTTTCTTT.

Here the CDR3 DNA reads TGTGCCAGCAGTAGAACTCCAAGGACCGCGGGGGTTAGAGATACGCAGTATTTT. It is translated as CASSRTPRTAGVRDTQYF. This chain connects TRBV7-6 to TRBJ2-3, with 7 bases that match TRBD2. J lost 5 bases, V lost 6 bases, and 20 bases had no gene match. This CDR3 is built from 18 residues. Germline V lookup: CDR1 SGHVS, CDR2 FNYEAQ.

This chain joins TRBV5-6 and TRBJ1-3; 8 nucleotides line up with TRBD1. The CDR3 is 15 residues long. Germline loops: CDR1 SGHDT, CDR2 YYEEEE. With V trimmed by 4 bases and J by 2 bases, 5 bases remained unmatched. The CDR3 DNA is TGTGCCAGCAGCGAACAACAGGGGGCTGGAAACACCATATATTTT. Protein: CASSEQQGAGNTIYF.

The CDR3 sequence: CVRSHRDRTYEQYV. Here the CDR3 DNA reads TGTGTCAGAAGCCATAGGGACAGAACCTACGAGCAGTACGTC. The chain recombines TRBV7-5 with TRBJ2-7; the table assigns TRBD1, which was not confirmed against the DNA. TRBV7-5 is listed as a pseudogene. This CDR3 is built from 14 residues.

Here the CDR3 DNA reads TGTGCCAGCTCACCATGGACTAGGAATACGCAGTATTTT. Its translation: CASSPWTRNTQYF. V is TRBV18 and J is TRBJ2-3; 7 nucleotides match TRBD2. Germline V gene lookup returns CDR1 KGHSH and CDR2 LQKENI. Trimming removed 2 bases from V and 7 bases from J; junction bases left unmatched: 3. This CDR3 is 13 amino acids long.

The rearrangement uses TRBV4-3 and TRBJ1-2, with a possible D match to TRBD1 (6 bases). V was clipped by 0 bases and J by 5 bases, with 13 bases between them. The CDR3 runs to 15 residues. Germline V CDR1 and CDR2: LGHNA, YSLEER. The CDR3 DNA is TGCGCCAGCAGCCAAGACACAGGGATTGGGTATGGCTACACCTTC. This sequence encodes CASSQDTGIGYGYTF.